A selection of T cell receptor beta chains follows, all from one sample in a study of blood T cell repertoires in COVID-19. Profiling relied on immunoSEQ multiplex PCR, and the TCRdb table lists in-frame clones only, not all of them. The sample has about 190,000 clones; roughly 88% are singletons. Sequencing used PBMCs or T cells enriched from blood (not recorded which). The receptors here all came from a middle-aged man with acute COVID-19. Each CDR3 is given with its conserved first and last residue. The D gene is left open where the match is weak. For some rows the clone size is stated as once, few or many, or as a class when expanded; others skip it.

d_call	v_call	j_call	clone_size	cdr3_nt	cdr3_aa
-	TRBV29-1	TRBJ2-7	-	TGCAGCGTTGATCCGGGGTACAACGAGCAGTACTTC	CSVDPGYNEQYF
TRBD2	TRBV29-1	TRBJ2-7	-	TGCAGCGTACTCGGGACTAGCGACCACGAGCAGTACTTC	CSVLGTSDHEQYF
TRBD1	TRBV27	TRBJ2-2	-	TGTGCCAGCAGCAACGGACAGGCGGGCACCGGGGAGCTGTTTTTT	CASSNGQAGTGELFF
-	TRBV14	TRBJ1-5	-	TGTGCCAGCAGCCTCTATAGCAATCAGCCCCAGCATTTT	CASSLYSNQPQHF
TRBD1	TRBV2	TRBJ1-5	few	TGTGCCAGCAGTGTCGTTTCGGGACAGGGCAATCAGCCCCAGCATTTT	CASSVVSGQGNQPQHF
TRBD1	TRBV5-1	TRBJ1-1	few	TGCGCCAGCAGCCTTCCGGGACAGGCCTTCGCCCCCACTGAAGCTTTCTTT	CASSLPGQAFAPTEAFF
TRBD1	TRBV30	TRBJ1-2	once	TGTGCCTGGAGTCGTCCGACAGGGGCGAACTATGGCTACACCTTC	CAWSRPTGANYGYTF
-	TRBV30	TRBJ2-5	once	TGTGCCTGGAGTCCTCTTCAGACCCAGTACTTC	CAWSPLQTQYF
-	TRBV7-9	TRBJ2-1	few	TGTGCCAGCAGCGTTAGCTCTAGTCCTAACAATGAGCAGTTCTTC	CASSVSSSPNNEQFF
TRBD1	TRBV6-5	TRBJ1-4	-	TGTGCCAGCGGCAGCCCCGACAGGGAGGAAGAAAAACTGTTTTTT	CASGSPDREEEKLFF
-	TRBV5-1	TRBJ2-2	-	TGCGCCAGCAGCTTGGCGGGAGCGGACTCCGGGGAGCTGTTTTTT	CASSLAGADSGELFF
TRBD2	TRBV4-1	TRBJ2-7	few	TGCGCCAGCAGCCAAGGCGGGGGACTTCCCACCTACGAGCAGTACTTC	CASSQGGGLPTYEQYF
-	TRBV2	TRBJ2-2	-	TGTGCCAGCCAACGAGAGGGGGCCGGGGAGCTGTTTTTT	CASQREGAGELFF
TRBD1	TRBV10-1	TRBJ2-5	-	TGCGCCAGCAGTGAGGGGGGAACAGGGGATGGAGAGACCCAGTACTTC	CASSEGGTGDGETQYF
TRBD1	TRBV4-3	TRBJ2-5	-	TGCGCCAGCAGCCAAGAAAACAGGGGAAGCCTAAGAGTGGCCCAGTACTTC	CASSQENRGSLRVAQYF
TRBD2	TRBV11-3	TRBJ2-2	-	TGTGCCAGCAGCTTGGGACTAGCGCTTGCGAACACCGGGGAGCTGTTTTTT	CASSLGLALANTGELFF
-	TRBV6-5	TRBJ2-3	-	TGTGCCAGCAGGGAGACCACAGATACGCAGTATTTT	CASRETTDTQYF
TRBD1	TRBV30	TRBJ1-1	few	TGTGCCTGGAGTTCCAAATCGACAGGGCACACTGAAGCTTTCTTT	CAWSSKSTGHTEAFF
-	TRBV7-9	TRBJ2-1	-	TGTGCCAGCAGCATTTTAGCGGCGCTTACCTACAATGAGCAGTTCTTC	CASSILAALTYNEQFF
TRBD2	TRBV27	TRBJ2-7	-	TGTGCCAGCAGTTTAAAAACTAGCGGGTTTCCCTACGAGCAGTACTTC	CASSLKTSGFPYEQYF
TRBD2	TRBV7-2	TRBJ2-7	-	TGTGCCAGCAGCTTAGGGGGTAGCGGGCACCTCTACGAGCAGTACTTC	CASSLGGSGHLYEQYF
-	TRBV6-4	TRBJ2-5	-	TGTGCCAGCGCCCGGGACTCCCAAGAGACCCAGTACTTC	CASARDSQETQYF
-	TRBV28	TRBJ1-2	-	TGTGCCAGCAACATCAGGGAAGGCGGCTACACCTTC	CASNIREGGYTF
TRBD1	TRBV6-5	TRBJ2-7	few	TGTGCCAGCAGCGGGGACAGCGTTATCTCCTACGAGCAGTACTTC	CASSGDSVISYEQYF
TRBD2	TRBV5-1	TRBJ2-1	-	TGCGCCAGCAGCTCGGGACTAGCGGGTCCCTCCTACAATGAGCAGTTCTTC	CASSSGLAGPSYNEQFF
TRBD1	TRBV19	TRBJ2-5	-	TGTGCCAGGACCCGGACAGGGTACCAAGAGACCCAGTACTTC	CARTRTGYQETQYF
-	TRBV4-2	TRBJ1-5	-	TGTGCCAGCAGCCAAGATGGGCAGGGTCTCAATCAGCCCCAGCATTTT	CASSQDGQGLNQPQHF
-	TRBV9	TRBJ2-1	-	TGTGCCAGCAGCGACCGACTAGTTCGGGGGGAGCAGTTCTTC	CASSDRLVRGEQFF
TRBD1	TRBV2	TRBJ2-5	-	TGTGCCAGTACGATGGACAGGGGGGATCAAGAGACCCAGTACTTC	CASTMDRGDQETQYF
-	TRBV6-5	TRBJ2-5	-	TGTGCCAGCAGTTACTTCGGACAGAAAGAGACCCAGTACTTC	CASSYFGQKETQYF
-	TRBV5-1	TRBJ2-7	-	TGCGCCAGCAGCTTGGATCCTCAGGGGAGGGGCGAGCAGTACTTC	CASSLDPQGRGEQYF
-	TRBV29-1	TRBJ2-5	-	TGCAGCGCGCAACAGGATTATAAGGAGACCCAGTACTTC	CSAQQDYKETQYF
TRBD2	TRBV27	TRBJ2-2	-	TGTGCCAGCAGCCGAACCCAGGGGACTAGCCCCGCCGGGGAGCTGTTTTTT	CASSRTQGTSPAGELFF
-	TRBV19	TRBJ1-3	-	TGTGCCAGTAGTAGTGGTGTACAGACCAGCTCTGGAAACACCATATATTTT	CASSSGVQTSSGNTIYF
TRBD1	TRBV11-2	TRBJ1-5	few	TGTGCCAGCAGCGAACAGGGGGAATATAGCAATCAGCCCCAGCATTTT	CASSEQGEYSNQPQHF
TRBD2	TRBV5-1	TRBJ2-7	-	TGCGCCAGCAGCTTGCTAGCGGGCTACGAGCAGTACTTC	CASSLLAGYEQYF
-	TRBV7-9	TRBJ1-1	-	TGTGCCACCAGCCATCGTAGTAACACTGAAGCTTTCTTT	CATSHRSNTEAFF
TRBD2	TRBV18	TRBJ2-2	-	TGTGCCAGCTCACCGTGGACTAGCGGGAACACCGGGGAGCTGTTTTTT	CASSPWTSGNTGELFF
-	TRBV4-1	TRBJ1-3	-	TGCGCCAGCAGCCAAGACCAATACAGGGTCCGCGGAAACACCATATATTTT	CASSQDQYRVRGNTIYF
-	TRBV27	TRBJ2-7	-	TGTGCCAGCAGTTCCGGGGTTCCCTACGAGCAGTACTTC	CASSSGVPYEQYF
TRBD2	TRBV11-3	TRBJ2-5	-	TGTGCCAGCAGCTCTCGGGAGGGCAGGGAGACCCAGTACTTC	CASSSREGRETQYF
TRBD2	TRBV5-1	TRBJ2-1	-	TGCGCCAGCAGCTTGGGACTAGCGGGCTCCTACAATGAGCAGTTCTTC	CASSLGLAGSYNEQFF
-	TRBV28	TRBJ2-4	-	TGTGCCGCCAAAAGGGGCGGGGAGTTAGCCAAAAACATTCAGTACTTC	CAAKRGGELAKNIQYF
-	TRBV9	TRBJ2-5	-	TGTGCCAGCAGTGCCCCTCGAGGCGCGAGCGAGACCCAGTACTTC	CASSAPRGASETQYF
-	TRBV4-2	TRBJ1-3	few	TGTGCCAGCAGCCAAGACAAGAAGGGAGGTGGAAACACCATATATTTT	CASSQDKKGGGNTIYF
-	TRBV6-4	TRBJ1-5	-	TGTGCCAGCAGTGTCCGGGAGAATCAGCCCCAGCATTTT	CASSVRENQPQHF
-	TRBV28	TRBJ2-1	-	TGTGCCAGCAGTTCTGCCTCGGTGGTCCGCTCCTACAATGAGCAGTTCTTC	CASSSASVVRSYNEQFF
TRBD1	TRBV11-2	TRBJ1-1	few	TGTGCCAGCAGCCCCTGGGACAGGGGATTGGAGACTGAAGCTTTCTTT	CASSPWDRGLETEAFF
-	TRBV28	TRBJ1-2	-	TGTGCCAGCAGAACCGCCCCAGCAGGAGGCTACACCTTC	CASRTAPAGGYTF
-	TRBV7-2	TRBJ2-6	-	TGTGCCAGCAGCTTAGCATCGGGCTCTGGGGCCAACGTCCTGACTTTC	CASSLASGSGANVLTF
TRBD1	TRBV5-8	TRBJ1-5	-	TGTGCCAGCAGCTTCGCTCCAGGGGGCCCGGGCACTCAGCCCCAGCATTTT	CASSFAPGGPGTQPQHF
-	TRBV19	TRBJ2-7	-	TGTGCCAGTAGTATAGAACTACGGTACGAGCAGTACTTC	CASSIELRYEQYF
-	TRBV5-8	TRBJ1-2	-	TGTGCCAGCAGCTTGCCCCTCCGTGGCTACACCTTC	CASSLPLRGYTF
-	TRBV3-1/TRBV3-2	TRBJ2-6	-	TGTGCCAGCAGCCTTCGGGACTCTGGGGCCAACGTCCTGACTTTC	CASSLRDSGANVLTF